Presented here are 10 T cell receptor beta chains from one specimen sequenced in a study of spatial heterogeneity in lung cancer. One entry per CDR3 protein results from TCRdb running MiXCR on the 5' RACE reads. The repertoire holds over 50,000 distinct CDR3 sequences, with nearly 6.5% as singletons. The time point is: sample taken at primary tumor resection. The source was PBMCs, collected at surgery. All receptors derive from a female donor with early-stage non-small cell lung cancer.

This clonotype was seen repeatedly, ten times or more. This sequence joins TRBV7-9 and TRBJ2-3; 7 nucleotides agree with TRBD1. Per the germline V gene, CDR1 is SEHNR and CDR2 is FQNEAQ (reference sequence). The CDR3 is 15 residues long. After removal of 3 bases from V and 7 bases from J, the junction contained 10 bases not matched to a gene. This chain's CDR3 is CASSFFPPGGNTQYF. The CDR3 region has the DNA TGTGCCAGCAGCTTCTTCCCGCCAGGGGGAAATACGCAGTATTTT.

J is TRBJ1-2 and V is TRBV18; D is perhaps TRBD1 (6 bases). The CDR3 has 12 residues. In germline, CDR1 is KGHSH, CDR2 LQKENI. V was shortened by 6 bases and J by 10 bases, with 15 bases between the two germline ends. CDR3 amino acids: CASSPGPGVYTF. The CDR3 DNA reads TGTGCCAGCTCCCCCGGCCCAGGGGTCTACACCTTC.

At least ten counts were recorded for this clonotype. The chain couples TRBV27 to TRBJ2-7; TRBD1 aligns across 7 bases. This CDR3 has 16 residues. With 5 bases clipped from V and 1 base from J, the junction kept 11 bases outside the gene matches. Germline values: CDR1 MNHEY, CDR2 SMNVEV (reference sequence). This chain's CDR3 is CASSRSQGQYSYEQYF. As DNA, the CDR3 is TGTGCCAGCAGTCGCTCACAGGGGCAGTATTCCTACGAGCAGTACTTC.

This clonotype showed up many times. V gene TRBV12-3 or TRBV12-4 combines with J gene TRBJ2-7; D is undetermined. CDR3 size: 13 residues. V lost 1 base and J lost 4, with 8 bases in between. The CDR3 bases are TGTGCCAGCAGTTTAGTCGGATCTTACGAGCAGTACTTC. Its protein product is CASSLVGSYEQYF.

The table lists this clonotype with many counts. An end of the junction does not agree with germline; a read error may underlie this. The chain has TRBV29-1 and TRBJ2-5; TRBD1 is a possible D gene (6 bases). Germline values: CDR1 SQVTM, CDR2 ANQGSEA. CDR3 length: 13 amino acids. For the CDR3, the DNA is TGCAGCGTTGATGGGGGCGGCCAAGGGACCCAGTACTTC. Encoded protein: CSVDGGGQGTQYF.

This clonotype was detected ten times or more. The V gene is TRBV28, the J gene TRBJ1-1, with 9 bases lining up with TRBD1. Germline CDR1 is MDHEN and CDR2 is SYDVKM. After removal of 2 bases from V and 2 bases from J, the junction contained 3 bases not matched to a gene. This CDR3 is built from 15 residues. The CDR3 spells CASSLQGQGNTEAFF. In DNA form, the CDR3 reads TGTGCCAGCAGTTTACAGGGACAGGGAAACACTGAAGCTTTCTTT.

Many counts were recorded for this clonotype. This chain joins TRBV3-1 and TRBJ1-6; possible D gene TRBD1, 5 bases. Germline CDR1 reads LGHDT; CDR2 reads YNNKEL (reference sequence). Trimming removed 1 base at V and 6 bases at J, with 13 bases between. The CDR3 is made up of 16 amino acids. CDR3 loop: CASSQVGAPGNSPLHF. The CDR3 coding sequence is TGTGCCAGCAGCCAAGTCGGGGCGCCGGGTAATTCACCCCTCCACTTT. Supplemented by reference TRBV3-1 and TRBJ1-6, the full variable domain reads DTAVSQTPKYLVTQMGNDKSIKCEQNLGHDTMYWYKQDSKKFLKIMFSYNNKELIINETVPNRFSPKSPDKAHLNLHINSLELGDSAVYFCASSQVGAPGNSPLHFGNGTRLTVT.

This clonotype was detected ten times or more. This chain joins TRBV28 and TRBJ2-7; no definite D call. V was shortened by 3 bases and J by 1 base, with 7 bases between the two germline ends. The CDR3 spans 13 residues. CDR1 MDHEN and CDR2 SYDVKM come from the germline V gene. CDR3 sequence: CASSFPESYEQYV. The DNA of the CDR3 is TGTGCCAGCAGTTTCCCGGAATCCTACGAGCAGTACGTC.

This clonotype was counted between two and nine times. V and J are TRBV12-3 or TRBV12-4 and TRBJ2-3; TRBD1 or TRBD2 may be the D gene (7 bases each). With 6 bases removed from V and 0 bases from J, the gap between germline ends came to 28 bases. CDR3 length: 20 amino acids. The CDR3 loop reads CASSPYRGRGGFVSTDTQYF. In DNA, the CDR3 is TGTGCCAGCAGCCCCTACAGGGGAAGGGGGGGATTCGTTAGCACAGATACGCAGTATTTT.

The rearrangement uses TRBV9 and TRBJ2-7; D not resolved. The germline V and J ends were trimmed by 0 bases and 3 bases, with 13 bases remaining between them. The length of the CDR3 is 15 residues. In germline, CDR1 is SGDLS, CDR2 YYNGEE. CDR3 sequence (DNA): TGTGCCAGCAGCGTAGATGGTACTGCAGGCTACGAGCAGTACTTC. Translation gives CASSVDGTAGYEQYF.